This T cell receptor (beta chain) comes out of a study of blood T cell repertoires in COVID-19. Study at large: The United States, Italy and Spain supplied acute and convalescent COVID-19 samples. Sample material is recorded as cDNA or gDNA derived from T cells, B-cell-depleted T cells, or PBMCs.

Per the original methods: Nucleated cell number was recorded as an estimate derived from reference gene primer amplification. TCRdb's table, derived via immunoSEQ multiplex PCR, lists solely in-frame clones and lacks some. V and J calls plus clone size are reproduced from that table; the DNA served to infer D and trimming. The table lists about 120,000 clones, about 79% of them singletons. The V and J ends lost 2 bases and 6 bases respectively, with 5 bases between them. CDR1 is MNHEY and CDR2 is SVGAGI in the germline V gene. The CDR3 contains 12 residues. This chain connects TRBV6-5 to TRBJ2-1; unclear D gene. The TCR sequence derives from a man aged 35 to 55 with active or convalescent COVID-19. Sequences were obtained from peripheral blood. The CDR3 here is CASSYGGNEQFF. The CDR3 DNA follows: TGTGCCAGCAGTTACGGCGGCAATGAGCAGTTCTTC.